Only a few counts were recorded for the clone carrying this T cell receptor (beta chain). Antigen unknown. The source of the sample is a study of blood T cells in healthy people across ages. Caucasian, healthy and from Russia, the donors were aged between roughly 6 and 100. The CDR3 has 12 residues. The V and J ends lost 8 bases and 6 bases respectively, with 14 bases between them. Germline lookup yields CDR1 SQVTM and CDR2 ANQGSEA. Study results and caveats: Per million T cells, TCR beta diversity dropped roughly linearly as age increased. Observed TCR beta diversity showed a strong correlation with the percentage of naive T cells as measured by flow cytometry. Considered underestimates were the diversity estimates obtained from one million T cells.

The second PCR ran about 6 to 12 cycles with a sample-barcoded 5' primer and J-beta primers. MiXCR, run by TCRdb on the 5' RACE reads, gives a single entry per CDR3 protein. Here the sample spans some 1.5 million distinct CDR3 sequences, approximately 30% being singletons. The sequencing input was blood. The clonotype was recovered from a woman under 40 in good health. This sequence joins TRBV29-1 and TRBJ2-1; a possible D gene is TRBD1 (5 bases). The CDR3 DNA reads TGCAGCATTCCCCGACAGCTCAATGAGCAGTTCTTC. Its protein is CSIPRQLNEQFF.